The 22 T cell receptor beta chains reported below all come from one sample, sequenced in a study of blood T cell repertoires in COVID-19 (dated by TCRdb to 2020 to 2021). Library preparation was by the immunoSEQ multiplex PCR assay. Imported from immuneACCESS, the table was reduced by TCRdb to in-frame sequences with V and J called. These copies leave out some clones; in studies compared against another copy, an unresolved V gene accounts for under half, and the cause of the remainder is not known. A total of under 450,000 clones appear in this sample, about 89% of them only once. 0.86% of the sample is in the top ten clones. The sequenced material came from PBMCs or T cells enriched from blood (not recorded which). The receptors stem from a woman between 40 and 55 years old who had been exposed to COVID-19.

The V and J genes are TRBV3-1 (or the pseudogene TRBV3-2) and TRBJ1-1, with D possibly TRBD1 on 6 matching bases. Germline-derived CDR1 and CDR2 are LGHDT and YNNKEL (reference sequence). This CDR3 region has 14 residues. V was pared by 2 bases and J by 0 bases, with 7 bases between. CDR3 nucleotides: TGTGCCAGCAGCCAATGGACAGTGAACACTGAAGCTTTCTTT. Protein sequence: CASSQWTVNTEAFF.

V and J are TRBV9 and TRBJ2-3, with 14 bases that match TRBD2. The germline V gene has CDR1 SGDLS and CDR2 YYNGEE. V was clipped by 4 bases and J by 0 bases; unmatched bases: 10. CDR3 length: 19 residues. The CDR3 here is CASSRRTSGGLPSTDTQYF. The CDR3 coding sequence is TGTGCCAGCAGCCGACGGACTAGCGGGGGGTTACCTAGCACAGATACGCAGTATTTT.

The chain combines TRBV15 with TRBJ2-5, with a tentative D call TRBD2 (6 bases). Trimming cost V 2 bases and J 3 bases, with 13 bases left between them. This CDR3 comprises 15 residues. CDR1 and CDR2 from the germline V gene are LNHNV and YYDKDF (reference sequence). The CDR3 sequence: CATSRQGGSEETQYF. In nucleotides, the CDR3 is TGTGCCACCAGCAGACAGGGAGGTTCGGAAGAGACCCAGTACTTC.

The chain is built from TRBV10-2 and TRBJ2-7; perhaps TRBD2 as D (6 bases). There are 14 residues in the CDR3. V lost 4 bases, J lost 2 bases, and 12 bases lay in between. Per the germline V gene, CDR1 is WSHSY and CDR2 is SAAADI. CDR3 residues: CASSVLAAAYEQYF. The CDR3 DNA follows: TGCGCCAGCAGTGTTTTAGCGGCCGCCTACGAGCAGTACTTC.

The V gene is TRBV4-3, the J gene TRBJ1-4; D perhaps matches TRBD1 (6 bases). V was clipped by 0 bases and J by 8 bases, with 22 bases between them. The CDR3 contains 18 residues. Per the germline V gene, CDR1 is LGHNA and CDR2 is YSLEER. This CDR3 reads CASSQEWAGASAREKLFF. The CDR3, as DNA: TGCGCCAGCAGCCAAGAATGGGCAGGGGCATCAGCACGGGAAAAACTGTTTTTT.

The chain recombines TRBV30 with TRBJ1-3, with D possibly TRBD1 on 6 matching bases. Germline CDR1 reads GTSNPN; CDR2 reads SVGIG (reference sequence). Deletions cut 0 bases from V and 2 bases from J, with 11 bases between. CDR3 length: 15 residues. CDR3 sequence: CAWSVQGDTGNTIYF. The CDR3, as DNA: TGTGCCTGGAGTGTACAGGGCGACACTGGAAACACCATATATTTT.

The chain joins TRBV6-1 to TRBJ1-1; TRBD1 aligns across 7 bases. Germline loops: CDR1 MNHNS, CDR2 SASEGT. CDR3 size: 14 residues. V was pared by 6 bases and J by 4 bases, with 8 bases of the junction left unmatched. The CDR3 is CASSFDRVRTEAFF. The CDR3, as DNA: TGTGCCAGCAGCTTCGACAGGGTACGCACTGAAGCTTTCTTT.

The chain combines TRBV7-2 with TRBJ1-1, with D unclear. Germline V CDR1 and CDR2: SGHTA, FQGNSA. V shed 5 bases and J shed 0 bases, with 7 bases lying between them. This CDR3 has 13 amino acids. CDR3 DNA sequence: TGTGCCAGCAGCGTTTTTATGAACACTGAAGCTTTCTTT. Amino acid sequence: CASSVFMNTEAFF.

CDR3 nucleotides: TGTGCCAGCAGCTTAACCACTACGAAGCAGTACTTC. Translation gives CASSLTTTKQYF. The chain couples TRBV7-9 to TRBJ2-7; D ambiguous. The V gene lost 2 bases and the J gene lost 8 bases, with 10 bases spanning the gap. Germline V lookup: CDR1 SEHNR, CDR2 FQNEAQ (reference sequence). The length of the CDR3 is 12 residues.

The chain joins TRBV4-1 to TRBJ2-3, with D tentatively TRBD2 (6 bases). The V gene's germline CDR1 is MGHRA and CDR2 YSYEKL. V lost 1 base to trimming and J lost 5 bases, with 10 bases between them. The CDR3 consists of 14 residues. In DNA form, the CDR3 reads TGCGCCAGCAGCCAAGTCAAGGAGGGAGATACGCAGTATTTT. This translates into CASSQVKEGDTQYF.

The chain joins TRBV5-1 to TRBJ2-2, with TRBD2 identical over 7 bases. The CDR3 length is 19 residues. Germline V lookup: CDR1 SGHRS, CDR2 YFSETQ. Trimming at V came to 4 bases and at J to 5 bases, leaving 20 bases not matched to a gene. The CDR3 here is CASSQAFRSGALRTGELFF. CDR3 sequence (DNA): TGCGCCAGCAGCCAAGCGTTCAGAAGCGGGGCCCTGCGAACCGGGGAGCTGTTTTTT.

The rearrangement uses TRBV10-1 and TRBJ2-2, with 9 bases fitting TRBD1. The CDR3 runs 14 residues. Germline CDR1 WNHNN, CDR2 SYGVQD (reference sequence). Trimming took 5 bases from V and 7 from J; bases not matched to a gene: 5. CDR3 amino acids: CASSTGQGSGELFF. The CDR3 bases are TGCGCCAGCAGTACGGGACAGGGAAGCGGGGAGCTGTTTTTT.

Notes on this clone: The sample holds other DNA sequences that translate to the same CDR3. The V call is TRBV7-2, the J call TRBJ1-1, with TRBD1 identical over 9 bases. The CDR3 is 15 amino acids. Germline values: CDR1 SGHTA, CDR2 FQGNSA. Losses at the gene ends were 3 bases for V and 1 base for J; bases not matched to a gene: 3. The chain's CDR3 is CASSFDRGRNTEAFF. Here the CDR3 DNA reads TGTGCCAGCAGCTTCGACAGGGGGAGGAACACTGAAGCTTTCTTT.

The rearrangement joins TRBV11-2 to TRBJ1-5; the match to TRBD1 covers 11 bases. Germline assignment: CDR1 SGHAT and CDR2 FQNNGV. V was clipped by 5 bases and J by 7 bases; unmatched bases: 4. CDR3 length: 14 residues. CDR3 amino acids: CASSPRTGGQPQHF. DNA of the CDR3: TGTGCCAGCAGCCCCCGGACAGGGGGCCAGCCCCAGCATTTT.

The V and J genes are TRBV29-1 and TRBJ1-1, with 8 bases lining up with TRBD1. The CDR3 consists of 11 residues. Germline trimming cut 7 bases from V and 7 bases from J; bases unmatched to any gene: 5. Per germline, CDR1 SQVTM and CDR2 ANQGSEA. CDR3 sequence reads: CSGGTGIEAFF. The CDR3 nucleotides read TGCAGCGGAGGGACAGGAATTGAAGCTTTCTTT.

This clone has a single count. The chain links TRBV11-3 to TRBJ1-2, with D tentatively TRBD1 (6 bases). This CDR3 comprises 14 residues. Trimming removed 5 bases at V and 2 bases at J, with 12 bases between. CDR1 and CDR2 from the germline V gene are SGHNT and YENEEA. The DNA for the CDR3 is TGTGCCAGCAGCGGAGATGGACAGAACTATGGCTACACCTTC. Translation gives CASSGDGQNYGYTF.

The genes are TRBV6-2 or TRBV6-3 and TRBJ1-5, with D perhaps TRBD1 (5 bases). Germline V gene sequence: CDR1 MNHEY, CDR2 SVGEGT. This CDR3 has 15 amino acids. The V and J ends lost 2 bases and 0 bases respectively, with 8 bases between them. The CDR3: CASSYRGYSNQPQHF. As DNA, the CDR3 is TGTGCCAGCAGTTACAGGGGTTATAGCAATCAGCCCCAGCATTTT.

The V call is TRBV6-5, the J call TRBJ2-7, with TRBD1 identical over 9 bases. The V segment lost 8 bases and the J segment 6 bases; nucleotides outside the gene matches: 14. Germline V CDR1 and CDR2: MNHEY, SVGAGI. This CDR3 spans 15 amino acids. In DNA, the CDR3 is TGTGCCAGCTCCTTTGTAACAGGGGGCTTCTCCGAGCAGTACTTC. Protein product: CASSFVTGGFSEQYF.

This clone was observed a single time. The CDR3 DNA reads TGTGCTAGTGGTTTGGCTTTTTCGAATGAGCAGTTCTTC. It translates to CASGLAFSNEQFF. V usage is TRBV12-5 and J usage is TRBJ2-1; D gene uncertain. The CDR3 extends over 13 amino acids. Per germline, CDR1 LGHNT and CDR2 FRNRAP. Between the trimmed V and J ends, which lost 1 base and 7 bases, there was a span of 8 bases.

Here the CDR3 DNA reads TGTGCCAGCAGCTTTGGAACAGGGGGCAACTATGGCTACACCTTC. Translated, it gives CASSFGTGGNYGYTF. This chain links TRBV13 with TRBJ1-2; TRBD1 aligns across 9 bases. CDR1 and CDR2 from the germline V gene are PRHDT and FYEKMQ (reference sequence). This CDR3 is built from 15 residues. V gave up 3 bases and J gave up 2 bases; unmatched junction bases: 4.

The CDR3 DNA follows: TGCAGCGTTTGGAGTGGTGGGGCCAACGTCCTGACTTTC. Protein sequence: CSVWSGGANVLTF. The rearrangement joins TRBV29-1 to TRBJ2-6; D is unclear. Trimming took 5 bases from V and 3 from J, leaving 8 bases between them. Per germline, CDR1 SQVTM and CDR2 ANQGSEA. The CDR3 runs to 13 residues.

The chain employs TRBV18 and TRBJ1-3; D unclear. The CDR3 loop spans 15 amino acids. The germline gives CDR1 KGHSH, CDR2 LQKENI. Trimming took off 2 bases at V and 0 bases at J, with 8 bases between the two ends. DNA for the CDR3: TGTGCCAGCTCACCAGTTGTAGACTCTGGAAACACCATATATTTT. Amino acids: CASSPVVDSGNTIYF.